This TCR beta chain is from a study of cytomegalovirus exposure and HLA in healthy donors. Whole-study context: When fewer than 400 donors were genotyped, about 81% of them were found to fall in the Caucasian-associated ancestry cluster. General observations from the study: TCR beta sequences numbering over 15,000 were associated with HLA alleles at 0.05 false discovery rate in a later analysis.

This clone was observed a handful of times. As yet, its antigen is unknown. CDR1 SGDLS and CDR2 YYNGEE come from the germline V gene. The ends lost 8 bases at V and 0 bases at J; junction bases unmatched: 6. The CDR3 spans 14 residues. The PCR used 60 Vbeta and 13 Jbeta primers. Assay used: immunoSEQ multiplex PCR; TCRdb lists only in-frame clones, some missing. The data hold a few hundred thousand clones, with about 75% observed a single time. The chain employs TRBV9 and TRBJ1-1; 8 nucleotides align to TRBD1. Sequencing was carried out using PBMCs. The TCR originated in a man between 18 and 35 years old in good health and CMV-seronegative. CDR3 nucleotide sequence: TGTGCCAGTTCCCGGACAGGGCTGAACACTGAAGCTTTCTTT. Translation: CASSRTGLNTEAFF.